This entry describes one T cell receptor (beta chain). Its matching antigen is unknown. TCRdb itself ran the 5' RACE reads through MiXCR, one entry per CDR3 protein. The repertoire holds about 190,000 distinct CDR3 sequences, with around 15% as singletons. The junction had 9 bases not matched to a gene; V was cut back by 0 bases and J by 0 bases. Germline CDR1 is SGDLS and CDR2 is YYNGEE. This CDR3 contains 17 residues. Donors uniformly comprised healthy Caucasians. These data belong to a study of identical twins. Overall study findings and caveats: It was possible that invariant MAIT and iNKT cells partly confounded the zero-insertion analyses.

The same sample was also studied in work on T cells expressing NK-cell markers.

The sequenced sample consisted of CD8+ T cells sorted from blood. The clonotype was recovered from a woman in her late teens or twenties in good health. The gene calls are TRBV9 and TRBJ2-7; TRBD2 matches at 7 bases. The CDR3 sequence is CASSVGWEGQSSYEQYF. DNA of the CDR3: TGTGCCAGCAGCGTAGGATGGGAGGGCCAAAGCTCCTACGAGCAGTACTTC.